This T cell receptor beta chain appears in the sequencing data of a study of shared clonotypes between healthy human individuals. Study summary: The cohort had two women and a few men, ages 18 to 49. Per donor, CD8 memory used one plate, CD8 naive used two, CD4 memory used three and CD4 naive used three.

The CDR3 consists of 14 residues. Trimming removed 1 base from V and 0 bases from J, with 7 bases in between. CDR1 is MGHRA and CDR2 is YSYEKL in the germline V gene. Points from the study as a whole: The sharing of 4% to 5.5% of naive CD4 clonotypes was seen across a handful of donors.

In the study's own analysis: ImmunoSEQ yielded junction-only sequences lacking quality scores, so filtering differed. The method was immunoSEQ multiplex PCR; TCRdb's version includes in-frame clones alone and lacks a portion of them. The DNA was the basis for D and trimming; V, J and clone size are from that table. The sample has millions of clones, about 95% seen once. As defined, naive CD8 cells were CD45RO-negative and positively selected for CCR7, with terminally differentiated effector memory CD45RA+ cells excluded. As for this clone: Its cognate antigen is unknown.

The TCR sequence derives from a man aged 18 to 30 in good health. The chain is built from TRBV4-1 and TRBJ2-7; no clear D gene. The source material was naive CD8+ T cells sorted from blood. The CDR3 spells CASSQATSSYEQYF. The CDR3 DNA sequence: TGCGCCAGCAGCCAAGCGACAAGCTCCTACGAGCAGTACTTC.